Listed below are T cell receptor beta chains from one sample, sequenced in a study of T cells in Graves' hyperthyroidism and ophthalmopathy. One entry per CDR3 protein results from TCRdb running MiXCR on the multiplex PCR reads. Of 350,000 or so distinct CDR3 sequences listed, roughly 20% are singletons. The sequenced material came from blood. These receptors were collected from a woman between 40 and 55 years old with Graves' ophthalmopathy. The CDR3 runs from the conserved cysteine through the conserved F or W. The D gene is left open where the match is weak. Not every row has a clone size; where given, it reads once, few, many or a size class.

v_gene	abundance	j_gene	d_gene	CDR3aa	CDR3nt
TRBV28	once	TRBJ2-5	TRBD1	CASSSGDRVTETQYF	TGTGCCAGCAGTTCAGGGGACAGGGTGACAGAGACCCAGTACTTC
TRBV12-3/TRBV12-4	many	TRBJ2-7	NA	CASSLNLRWSYEQYF	TGTGCCAGCAGTTTAAATTTGAGGTGGTCCTACGAGCAGTACTTC
TRBV7-3	many	TRBJ1-3	NA	CASSQDSLANTIYF	TGTGCCAGCAGCCAGGACTCTTTGGCAAACACCATATATTTT
TRBV11-2	many	TRBJ2-2	NA	CASSTIPGTGELFF	TGTGCCAGCAGCACAATCCCGGGGACCGGGGAGCTGTTTTTT
TRBV19	many	TRBJ2-2	TRBD1	CASRGQAYTGELFF	TGTGCCAGTAGAGGACAGGCTTACACCGGGGAGCTGTTTTTT
TRBV12-3/TRBV12-4	many	TRBJ2-3	NA	CASSFGQTQYF	TGTGCCAGCAGTTTTGGGCAAACGCAGTATTTT
TRBV12-5	many	TRBJ1-1	NA	CASGLGPQYMNTEAFF	TGTGCTAGTGGTTTGGGCCCACAGTACATGAACACTGAAGCTTTCTTT
TRBV6-5	many	TRBJ2-7	NA	CASSYSGGPYEQYF	TGTGCCAGCAGTTACTCCGGCGGTCCCTACGAGCAGTACTTC
TRBV6-2/TRBV6-3	many	TRBJ1-2	TRBD1	CASSAGTGQGYTF	TGTGCCAGCAGCGCCGGGACAGGGCAAGGCTACACCTTC
TRBV4-1	NA	TRBJ2-4	NA	CASSPISIGAKNIQYF	TGCGCCAGCAGCCCGATTAGTATTGGGGCCAAAAACATTCAGTACTTC
TRBV6-5	NA	TRBJ1-5	NA	CASSYSANGVQPQHF	TGTGCCAGCAGTTACTCAGCAAACGGGGTTCAGCCCCAGCATTTT
TRBV6-1	many	TRBJ2-2	TRBD2	CASRIGGSTGELFF	TGTGCCAGTAGGATCGGCGGGAGCACCGGGGAGCTGTTTTTT
TRBV28	many	TRBJ2-6	NA	CASSHRRRGSGANVLTF	TGTGCCAGCAGCCACAGGAGGAGAGGCTCTGGGGCCAACGTCCTGACTTTC
TRBV3-1	many	TRBJ2-7	NA	CASSLRRRPNEQYF	TGTGCCAGCAGCCTCCGACGGAGGCCCAACGAGCAGTACTTC
TRBV4-2	many	TRBJ1-6	TRBD1	CASSHRQGGYNSPLHF	TGTGCCAGCAGCCACCGACAGGGAGGGTATAATTCACCCCTCCACTTT
TRBV18	many	TRBJ1-2	TRBD1	CASSPPGQGRHGYTF	TGTGCCAGCTCACCGCCGGGACAGGGCCGGCATGGCTACACCTTC
TRBV24-1	NA	TRBJ1-1	TRBD1	CATSALPGTGENTEAFF	TGTGCCACCAGTGCCCTCCCCGGGACAGGGGAGAACACTGAAGCTTTCTTT
TRBV4-1	many	TRBJ1-1	NA	CASSQEFGNTEAFF	TGCGCCAGCAGCCAGGAGTTCGGGAACACTGAAGCTTTCTTT
TRBV27	many	TRBJ2-7	NA	CASSLIGVLRDEQYF	TGTGCCAGCAGTTTAATCGGGGTTTTACGCGACGAGCAGTACTTC
TRBV10-3	many	TRBJ2-3	TRBD1	CAISESPGQGADTQYF	TGTGCCATCAGTGAGTCCCCCGGACAGGGCGCAGATACGCAGTATTTT
TRBV28	many	TRBJ2-7	NA	CASSSGDTGAYEQYF	TGTGCCAGCAGTTCAGGGGACACCGGAGCCTACGAGCAGTACTTC
TRBV5-1	many	TRBJ1-2	NA	CASSLVEDYGYTF	TGCGCCAGCAGCTTGGTGGAGGACTATGGCTACACCTTC